This T cell receptor beta chain is from a study (dated by TCRdb to 2016 to 2018). To prepare the library, RT-PCR was applied. Sequencing used an Illumina MiSeq. The raw public data were reprocessed by TCRdb itself: fastp quality trimming at Q25, MiXCR clonotype calling, in-frame beta chains only. Each record represents a unique CDR3 protein, reported with the most common genes and DNA among its rows. The sample table records more than 550,000 distinct CDR3 sequences; approximately 15% of these occur just once. Around 3.3% of the sample is held by the ten biggest clonotypes. Reading the germline V gene gives CDR1 SGHRS and CDR2 YFSETQ. Measured from the cysteine to the phenylalanine, the CDR3 is 14 residues long. The retained sequence is limited to the CDR3, 42 bases, with the frame set at the first base. V is trimmed back by 4 bases and J by 1 base, and the junction contains 3 bases that no gene match accounts for.

This clonotype occurred many times. It lacks a known antigen. No base-level quality is on record; no much larger clone is a single base apart. The sequencing input was memory CD4+ T cells from blood. This clonotype was sampled from a female donor in good health, serving as a healthy control. The chain was built from TRBV5-1 and TRBJ1-1; 8 bases in the junction line up with TRBD1. Here the CDR3 is given as CASSTQGGNTEAFF. The nucleotide sequence is given as TGCGCCAGCAGCACACAGGGGGGGAACACTGAAGCTTTCTTT.